Following are 24 T cell receptor beta chains from one sample sequenced in a study of T cell changes during pregnancy in multiple sclerosis. Some clones are missing from TCRdb's copy, which holds only in-frame ones; the method was immunoSEQ multiplex PCR. The sample contains about 93,000 clones, about nine tenths of which appear only once. The material was peripheral blood, obtained after pregnancy. Source of these receptors: a female donor in good health, enrolled as a control in a pregnancy study.

V is TRBV7-3 and J is TRBJ1-6, with no clear D. Trimming cost V 3 bases and J 9 bases, with 6 bases left between them. Germline V gene data show CDR1 as SGHTA and CDR2 as FQGTGA. CDR3 length: 12 residues. CDR3 bases: TGTGCCAGCAGCTTCGGAGGTTCACCCCTCCACTTT. It codes for CASSFGGSPLHF.

This clone was observed a handful of times. DNA for the CDR3: TGTGCCAGCAGCGTAGGGACAGGGGACTATGGCTACACCTTC. Protein: CASSVGTGDYGYTF. This rearrangement joins TRBV9 to TRBJ1-2; 9 nucleotides line up with TRBD1. The V gene's germline CDR1 is SGDLS and CDR2 YYNGEE. The CDR3 spans 14 residues. The junction had 0 bases not matched to a gene; V was cut back by 0 bases and J by 3 bases.

The chain recombines TRBV9 with TRBJ2-1; 8 bases are a match to TRBD2. Germline loops: CDR1 SGDLS, CDR2 YYNGEE. V shed 0 bases, J shed 6 bases, and the junction held 5 bases outside the gene matches. The CDR3 consists of 15 residues. CDR3: CASSVDRLAGNEQFF. In DNA form, the CDR3 reads TGTGCCAGCAGCGTAGATCGGCTAGCGGGCAATGAGCAGTTCTTC.

The rearrangement uses TRBV5-1 and TRBJ2-1; D is perhaps TRBD2 (5 bases). Per the germline V gene, CDR1 is SGHRS and CDR2 is YFSETQ. This CDR3 comprises 17 residues. V dropped 5 bases and J dropped 4 bases, with 22 bases sitting between them. This CDR3 is CASSKNTAEGPYNEQFF. CDR3 nucleotide sequence: TGCGCCAGCAGTAAGAATACGGCCGAGGGCCCGTACAATGAGCAGTTCTTC.

The chain uses TRBV5-4 and TRBJ1-2; the D gene is possibly TRBD1 (6 bases). The CDR3 contains 13 residues. Germline values: CDR1 SGHNT, CDR2 YYREEE (reference sequence). V dropped 2 bases and J dropped 2 bases, with 7 bases sitting between them. CDR3 in amino acids: CASSFGQNYGYTF. The DNA of the CDR3 is TGTGCCAGCAGCTTCGGACAGAACTATGGCTACACCTTC.

The V gene is TRBV6-5, the J gene TRBJ1-2; D is uncertain. Germline-derived CDR1 and CDR2 are MNHEY and SVGAGI. V was pared by 0 bases and J by 4 bases, with 9 bases between. CDR3 length equals 14 residues. CDR3 amino acids: CASSYSQEVYGYTF. In DNA form, the CDR3 reads TGTGCCAGCAGTTACTCGCAGGAGGTCTATGGCTACACCTTC.

The chain has TRBV7-6 and TRBJ2-7; the D gene is possibly TRBD2 (6 bases). The V end was cut by 4 bases, the J end by 6 bases, with 19 bases between. The CDR3 sequence is 15 residues long. CDR1 and CDR2 (germline): SGHVS, FNYEAQ. This chain's CDR3 is CASSSDAGSPSEQYF. CDR3 DNA: TGTGCCAGCAGCTCCGACGCGGGGTCCCCAAGCGAGCAGTACTTC.

The chain recombines TRBV2 with TRBJ2-3, with 8 bases aligning to TRBD2. The CDR3 sequence is 14 residues long. CDR1 SNHLY and CDR2 FYNNEI come from the germline V gene. V gave up 3 bases and J gave up 4 bases; unmatched junction bases: 3. CDR3 sequence (DNA): TGTGCCAGCAGTGAGGGTAGCGGGGCAGATACGCAGTATTTT. Translating gives CASSEGSGADTQYF.

This chain uses TRBV27 with TRBJ1-6; TRBD1 agrees at 8 bases. The length of the CDR3 is 18 residues. Per germline, CDR1 MNHEY and CDR2 SMNVEV (reference sequence). V lost 4 bases and J lost 0; bases outside the gene matches: 8. The CDR3 DNA reads TGTGCCAGCAGTTGGGCAGGGGGCCCCAGCTCCTATAATTCACCCCTCCACTTT. It encodes CASSWAGGPSSYNSPLHF.

The chain couples TRBV13 to TRBJ1-3, with D hard to call. The V gene lost 5 bases and the J gene lost 4 bases, with 6 bases spanning the gap. Looked up from germline, CDR1 is PRHDT and CDR2 is FYEKMQ (reference sequence). This CDR3 contains 12 residues. CDR3 nucleotide sequence: TGTGCCAGCAGCGCGGAAGGAAACACCATATATTTT. Translation: CASSAEGNTIYF.

The chain is built from TRBV2 and TRBJ1-6; TRBD1 matches at 7 bases. V shed 11 bases and J 7 bases; nucleotides not matched to a gene: 8. CDR1 SNHLY and CDR2 FYNNEI come from the germline V gene. The CDR3 consists of 13 residues. This chain's CDR3 is CASRQGYNSPLHF. Written as DNA, the CDR3 is TGTGCCTCCCGACAGGGATACAATTCACCCCTCCACTTT.

The chain joins TRBV29-1 to TRBJ1-2; no reliable D call. The CDR3 runs 11 residues. V dropped 4 bases and J dropped 2 bases, with 5 bases sitting between them. CDR1 is SQVTM and CDR2 is ANQGSEA in the germline V gene. Here the CDR3 DNA reads TGCAGCGTTGCCGTAAACTATGGCTACACCTTC. This gives the protein CSVAVNYGYTF.

The chain couples TRBV10-3 to TRBJ2-5, with D perhaps matching TRBD2 (5 bases). The length of the CDR3 is 13 residues. Trimming left V 6 bases short and J 5 bases short, with 13 bases between. From germline, CDR1 is ENHRY and CDR2 SYGVKD. CDR3 coding DNA: TGTGCCATCAGCCCAAGAGAGCGGGAGACCCAGTACTTC. This translates into CAISPRERETQYF.

A word on this clone: At one boundary the junction diverges from the germline segment, which might be a read error. The V gene is TRBV7-7, the J gene TRBJ2-5; D may be TRBD1 (6 bases). The CDR3 loop spans 15 amino acids. The germline gives CDR1 SSHAT, CDR2 FNYEAQ (reference sequence). CDR3 nucleotide sequence: TGTGCTAGCAGCCCCCGGACAGCTCAAAGGGAGACCCAGTACTTC. The encoded protein is CASSPRTAQRETQYF.

The rearrangement links TRBV4-1 to TRBJ2-4, with 10 positions matching TRBD2. Germline V lookup: CDR1 MGHRA, CDR2 YSYEKL. The CDR3 is made up of 16 amino acids. V lost 4 bases, J lost 6 bases, and 9 bases stayed unmatched. CDR3 residues: CASSPLAGASLNIQYF. CDR3 DNA sequence: TGCGCCAGCAGCCCCCTAGCGGGGGCCTCTTTAAACATTCAGTACTTC.

The chain couples TRBV6-5 to TRBJ1-1; perhaps TRBD1 as D (6 bases). Germline V gene lookup returns CDR1 MNHEY and CDR2 SVGAGI. Trimming took 5 bases from V and 6 from J, leaving 19 bases between them. CDR3 size: 15 residues. As DNA, the CDR3 is TGTGCCAGCAGTCCTCCGGGACAAAAAGGGCCTGAAGCTTTCTTT. Protein sequence: CASSPPGQKGPEAFF.

The chain links TRBV5-1 to TRBJ1-5; 7 bases are a match to TRBD1. V was clipped by 3 bases and J by 5 bases; unmatched bases: 11. Germline assignment: CDR1 SGHRS and CDR2 YFSETQ. The CDR3 totals 16 residues. The CDR3 loop reads CASSSGDRVGDQPQHF. CDR3 DNA sequence: TGCGCCAGCAGCTCGGGAGACAGGGTCGGAGATCAGCCCCAGCATTTT.

V gene TRBV30 combines with J gene TRBJ1-3; D gene uncertain. Between the trimmed V and J ends, which lost 1 base and 4 bases, there was a span of 5 bases. Germline assignment: CDR1 GTSNPN and CDR2 SVGIG (reference sequence). This CDR3 has 12 residues. The CDR3 nucleotides read TGTGCCTGGAGTGAACAGGGAAACACCATATATTTT. Its translation: CAWSEQGNTIYF.

This rearrangement joins TRBV13 to TRBJ2-7; perhaps TRBD2 as D (6 bases). Germline V CDR1 and CDR2: PRHDT, FYEKMQ (reference sequence). Trimming cost V 5 bases and J 3 bases, with 23 bases left between them. CDR3 length: 17 amino acids. The CDR3 loop is CASSPDPGRGRIYEQYF. The CDR3 DNA reads TGTGCCAGCAGCCCGGACCCCGGACGGGGGAGGATCTACGAGCAGTACTTC.

This chain connects TRBV7-6 to TRBJ2-5, with a tentative D call TRBD1 (7 bases). Germline V lookup: CDR1 SGHVS, CDR2 FNYEAQ. The germline V and J ends were trimmed by 5 bases and 4 bases, with 14 bases remaining between them. There are 14 residues in the CDR3. The CDR3 loop is CASSLSQGGETQYF. The CDR3 nucleotides read TGTGCCAGCAGCCTAAGCCAGGGGGGAGAGACCCAGTACTTC. Using reference TRBV7-6 and TRBJ2-5 for the parts outside the CDR3, the full variable domain is GAGVSQSPRYKVTKRGQDVALRCDPISGHVSLYWYRQALGQGPEFLTYFNYEAQQDKSGLPNDRFSAERPEGSISTLTIQRTEQRDSAMYRCASSLSQGGETQYFGPGTRLLVL.

As DNA, the CDR3 is TGTGCCAGCTCAAGGGGGGGCATGAACACTGAAGCTTTCTTT. Protein: CASSRGGMNTEAFF. The chain employs TRBV18 and TRBJ1-1; possibly TRBD1 for D (6 bases). Trimming shortened V by 5 bases and J by 0 bases, and 10 bases separated the two germline ends. CDR3 length: 14 amino acids. Per germline, CDR1 KGHSH and CDR2 LQKENI.

This sequence joins TRBV5-6 and TRBJ2-7; 7 bases agree with TRBD1. Germline V lookup: CDR1 SGHDT, CDR2 YYEEEE. The length of the CDR3 is 14 residues. J was trimmed by 2 bases and V by 4 bases; bases with no gene match: 6. The CDR3 region is CASSLTGLAYEQYF. Written as DNA, the CDR3 is TGTGCCAGCAGCCTGACAGGGCTAGCCTACGAGCAGTACTTC.

This clone was observed a few times. The CDR3: CASSPQREFGGYTF. CDR3 DNA: TGTGCCAGCTCACCGCAAAGGGAGTTCGGTGGCTACACCTTC. The chain couples TRBV18 to TRBJ1-2; D is unresolved. Germline CDR1 and CDR2: KGHSH and LQKENI. The CDR3 totals 14 residues. Deletions cut 3 bases from V and 7 bases from J, with 15 bases between.

The rearrangement joins TRBV18 to TRBJ1-1; 7 nucleotides agree with TRBD1. The CDR3 loop spans 14 amino acids. Trimming removed 6 bases from V and 3 bases from J; junction bases left unmatched: 7. Per the germline V gene, CDR1 is KGHSH and CDR2 is LQKENI. The CDR3 coding sequence is TGTGCCAGCTCGCAGACAGGGCGGGACACTGAAGCTTTCTTT. Translation: CASSQTGRDTEAFF.